Detailed here is one TCR beta chain. Sequencing was performed with immunoSEQ multiplex PCR; in TCRdb, only in-frame clones are kept and a portion is missing. The sample lists over 110,000 clones; around nine tenths were seen once. This sample was included in a study of cytomegalovirus exposure and HLA in healthy donors. This CDR3 comprises 14 residues. Germline values: CDR1 SGDLS, CDR2 YYNGEE. Trimming stripped 4 bases from V and 3 bases from J, with 13 bases between. This chain joins TRBV9 and TRBJ2-5; possibly TRBD1 for D (6 bases). Sample: PBMCs. The TCR was taken from a man between 18 and 29 years old in good health and CMV-seropositive. CDR3 in DNA: TGTGCCAGCAGCCCACAAGACAGGAAAGAGACCCAGTACTTC. Protein product: CASSPQDRKETQYF.